These 28 T cell receptor beta chains were sequenced from one sample in a study of T cell changes during pregnancy in multiple sclerosis. Assay used: immunoSEQ multiplex PCR; TCRdb lists only in-frame clones, some missing. This sample has approximately 92,000 clones; approximately 94% occur once, and the top ten carry almost 1%. Sample: peripheral blood, taken after pregnancy. The receptors were gathered from a female donor with multiple sclerosis, enrolled in a pregnancy study.

The V call is TRBV5-1, the J call TRBJ2-2, with D unclear. Germline V CDR1 and CDR2: SGHRS, YFSETQ. CDR3 length: 15 residues. V was shortened by 2 bases and J by 1 base, with 9 bases between the two germline ends. The CDR3 is CASSLVQLNTGELFF. CDR3 nucleotide sequence: TGCGCCAGCAGCTTAGTACAGTTGAACACCGGGGAGCTGTTTTTT.

The CDR3 here is CSVETGAYEQYF. CDR3 DNA sequence: TGCAGCGTTGAGACGGGAGCGTACGAGCAGTACTTC. The gene calls are TRBV29-1 and TRBJ2-7, with D maybe TRBD2 (6 bases). There are 12 residues in the CDR3. Deletions cut 3 bases from V and 4 bases from J, with 10 bases between. Germline CDR1 and CDR2: SQVTM and ANQGSEA.

This clone was counted only a few times. This rearrangement joins TRBV11-2 to TRBJ2-7; D ambiguous. This CDR3 has 16 residues. Germline CDR1 is SGHAT and CDR2 is FQNNGV. The V and J ends lost 6 bases and 0 bases respectively, with 18 bases between them. CDR3 sequence: CASSYRGGRASYEQYF. DNA for the CDR3: TGTGCCAGCAGTTACCGAGGCGGCAGAGCCTCCTACGAGCAGTACTTC.

The rearrangement uses TRBV5-1 and TRBJ1-4; D is possibly TRBD1 (5 bases). There are 14 residues in the CDR3. CDR1 is SGHRS, CDR2 YFSETQ, per germline. The V gene lost 1 base and the J gene lost 1 base, with 5 bases spanning the gap. The CDR3 protein is CASSLRGTNEKLFF. CDR3 nucleotide sequence: TGCGCCAGCAGCTTGAGGGGAACTAATGAAAAACTGTTTTTT.

The chain has TRBV18 and TRBJ1-2, with TRBD1 as a possible D gene (5 bases). Germline CDR1 and CDR2: KGHSH and LQKENI. CDR3 length equals 14 residues. Trimming pared 3 bases from V and 2 bases from J, leaving 10 bases between. CDR3 DNA sequence: TGTGCCAGCTCACCTTCGACAGAGAACTATGGCTACACCTTC. Translating it yields CASSPSTENYGYTF.

This clone was seen once. This chain links TRBV6-1 with TRBJ2-7; D is unclear. This CDR3 has 13 amino acids. V dropped 0 bases and J dropped 3 bases, with 6 bases sitting between them. Germline CDR1 and CDR2: MNHNS and SASEGT. CDR3: CASSEARSYEQYF. CDR3 DNA: TGTGCCAGCAGTGAAGCTCGGAGCTACGAGCAGTACTTC.

The chain joins TRBV9 to TRBJ1-1; D is undetermined. This CDR3 comprises 18 residues. V lost 0 bases, J lost 2 bases, and 20 bases lay in between. Germline values: CDR1 SGDLS, CDR2 YYNGEE. The CDR3 spells CASSVVRGPPLLNTEAFF. The DNA of the CDR3 is TGTGCCAGCAGCGTAGTTAGAGGGCCACCATTACTCAACACTGAAGCTTTCTTT.

The chain employs TRBV2 and TRBJ2-2; D call uncertain. Germline values: CDR1 SNHLY, CDR2 FYNNEI. Trimming took off 4 bases at V and 7 bases at J, with 16 bases between the two ends. There are 15 residues in the CDR3. The CDR3 protein is CASSGAHRPHGELFF. The CDR3 DNA follows: TGTGCCAGCAGTGGGGCCCATCGGCCTCACGGGGAGCTGTTTTTT.

The chain joins TRBV28 to TRBJ2-1, with 9 bases that match TRBD2. Germline assignment: CDR1 MDHEN and CDR2 SYDVKM. V shed 2 bases and J 6 bases; nucleotides not matched to a gene: 17. The CDR3 extends over 19 amino acids. The CDR3 nucleotides are TGTGCCAGCAGTTTAATCCTGGGGTTTAGCGGGAGACTCGCCAATGAGCAGTTCTTC. Its protein is CASSLILGFSGRLANEQFF.

The DNA of the CDR3 is TGTGCCAGCTCACCACAGGGAGGAGTAGAGGAAAAACTGTTTTTT. Its protein product is CASSPQGGVEEKLFF. V usage is TRBV18 and J usage is TRBJ1-4; D not certain. Germline V gene sequence: CDR1 KGHSH, CDR2 LQKENI. The CDR3 loop spans 15 amino acids. Trimming left V 1 base short and J 8 bases short, with 14 bases between.

The genes are TRBV5-5 and TRBJ1-3, with D possibly matching TRBD1 (5 bases). The germline V gene has CDR1 SGHKS and CDR2 YYEKEE (reference sequence). The V end was cut by 0 bases, the J end by 0 bases, with 13 bases between. This CDR3 spans 17 amino acids. CDR3 loop: CASSLEGRQSSGNTIYF. CDR3 in DNA: TGTGCCAGCAGCTTGGAGGGCAGACAGAGCTCTGGAAACACCATATATTTT.

The V gene is TRBV9, the J gene TRBJ1-2; D is unresolved. CDR3 size: 15 residues. V lost 5 bases and J 4 bases, leaving 18 bases between the germline ends. CDR1 is SGDLS and CDR2 is YYNGEE in the germline V gene. The CDR3 nucleotides read TGTGCCAGCAGTTCGGAACTGACAAAGTTCTATGGCTACACCTTC. Translating it yields CASSSELTKFYGYTF.

This rearrangement joins TRBV25-1 to TRBJ2-1; TRBD2 aligns across 7 bases. V lost 4 bases and J lost 0; bases outside the gene matches: 6. CDR3 size: 16 residues. The germline V gene has CDR1 MGHDK and CDR2 SYGVNS. The CDR3 protein is CASSGPRGDSYNEQFF. CDR3 bases: TGTGCCAGCAGTGGCCCACGGGGGGACTCCTACAATGAGCAGTTCTTC. Based on the CDR3 plus reference TRBV25-1 and TRBJ2-1, the full variable domain is EADIYQTPRYLVIGTGKKITLECSQTMGHDKMYWYQQDPGMELHLIHYSYGVNSTEKGDLSSESTVSRIRTEHFPLTLESARPSHTSQYLCASSGPRGDSYNEQFFGPGTRLTVL.

The chain recombines TRBV10-3 with TRBJ2-5; 11 positions match TRBD1. Per the germline V gene, CDR1 is ENHRY and CDR2 is SYGVKD. The V and J ends lost 3 bases and 7 bases, in that order; junction bases with no gene match: 13. The CDR3 spans 17 residues. The CDR3, as DNA: TGTGCCATCAGTGAAGGGCGGACAGGGGGCCCCGCGGGGACCCAGTACTTC. Protein sequence: CAISEGRTGGPAGTQYF.

The gene calls are TRBV6-1 and TRBJ2-5, with D possibly TRBD1 on 6 matching bases. The CDR3 runs to 15 residues. The ends were cut back, 2 bases at V and 5 bases at J, with 15 bases in the middle. The germline gives CDR1 MNHNS, CDR2 SASEGT. The DNA of the CDR3 is TGTGCCAGCAGTGAACTAGGGGGAGCGGTGGAGACCCAGTACTTC. It encodes CASSELGGAVETQYF.

This rearrangement joins TRBV11-3 to TRBJ2-1; TRBD2 agrees at 12 bases. Germline values: CDR1 SGHNT, CDR2 YENEEA. The CDR3 sequence is 15 residues long. Germline trimming cut 1 base from V and 10 bases from J; bases unmatched to any gene: 5. The CDR3 reads CASSLGTSGRSEQFF. As DNA, the CDR3 is TGTGCCAGCAGCTTAGGTACTAGCGGGAGGAGCGAGCAGTTCTTC.

The chain recombines TRBV5-5 with TRBJ2-7, with 7 bases matching TRBD1. The CDR3 has 14 amino acids. J gave up 2 bases and V 2 bases, and 4 bases lay outside the gene matches. Germline lookup yields CDR1 SGHKS and CDR2 YYEKEE (reference sequence). The CDR3 here is CASSFATGPYEQYF. In DNA, the CDR3 is TGTGCCAGCAGCTTCGCGACAGGGCCCTACGAGCAGTACTTC.

The chain joins TRBV28 to TRBJ1-2; unclear D gene. V was clipped by 5 bases and J by 4 bases, with 11 bases between them. This CDR3 spans 13 amino acids. Germline CDR1 reads MDHEN; CDR2 reads SYDVKM. The DNA of the CDR3 is TGTGCCAGCAGTCCCAGCGCTGGCTATGGCTACACCTTC. It encodes CASSPSAGYGYTF.

The V call is TRBV9, the J call TRBJ1-2; TRBD1 matches at 7 bases. Germline CDR1 and CDR2: SGDLS and YYNGEE. The CDR3 has 16 residues. Germline trimming cut 3 bases from V and 6 bases from J; bases unmatched to any gene: 14. CDR3 residues: CASSEEGQRGSHGYTF. In DNA, the CDR3 is TGTGCCAGCAGCGAGGAGGGACAGAGGGGAAGTCATGGCTACACCTTC.

V and J are TRBV4-1 and TRBJ2-3; TRBD1 matches at 7 bases. CDR1 and CDR2 (germline): MGHRA, YSYEKL. The J segment lost 5 bases and the V segment lost 2 bases, leaving 7 bases of the junction unmatched. The CDR3 length is 15 residues. CDR3 in amino acids: CASSQRRGRGDTQYF. CDR3 DNA sequence: TGCGCCAGCAGCCAACGAAGGGGGCGCGGAGATACGCAGTATTTT.

V gene TRBV6-5 combines with J gene TRBJ2-3, with D perhaps TRBD2 (5 bases). The germline gives CDR1 MNHEY, CDR2 SVGAGI. V lost 2 bases and J lost 4, with 10 bases in between. This CDR3 is 14 amino acids long. The CDR3 coding sequence is TGTGCCAGCAGTTACAGGGAGCCCTCAGATACGCAGTATTTT. Protein sequence: CASSYREPSDTQYF.

This clone was observed once. The V gene is TRBV19, the J gene TRBJ1-2; tentatively, D is TRBD1 (5 bases). The CDR3 runs 14 residues. From germline, CDR1 is LNHDA and CDR2 SQIVND (reference sequence). The V gene lost 4 bases and the J gene lost 2 bases, with 11 bases spanning the gap. The CDR3, as DNA: TGTGCCAGTAGTAGAGGACATCGGAACTATGGCTACACCTTC. Encoded protein: CASSRGHRNYGYTF.

This clone showed up just once. This chain joins TRBV27 and TRBJ2-4, with TRBD2 matching over 8 bases. The V segment lost 3 bases and the J segment 2 bases; nucleotides outside the gene matches: 18. Germline V lookup: CDR1 MNHEY, CDR2 SMNVEV (reference sequence). CDR3 length: 20 amino acids. The CDR3 DNA follows: TGTGCCAGCAGTTTTAGTAGACCTTCGGGGGGGCGCCGATCCAAAAACATTCAGTACTTC. Protein: CASSFSRPSGGRRSKNIQYF.

The chain employs TRBV28 and TRBJ1-5; D perhaps matches TRBD1 (6 bases). Trimming removed 5 bases from V and 5 bases from J, with 10 bases in between. Germline CDR1 MDHEN, CDR2 SYDVKM. This CDR3 is built from 13 residues. The CDR3, as DNA: TGTGCCAGCAGTCGGGGGGCCGATCAGCCCCAGCATTTT. This gives the protein CASSRGADQPQHF.

For this clone: The sample carries other DNA sequences with the same CDR3. The V gene is TRBV5-1, the J gene TRBJ2-1; 10 positions match TRBD2. CDR3 length: 16 amino acids. V was clipped by 0 bases and J by 0 bases; unmatched bases: 0. Looked up from germline, CDR1 is SGHRS and CDR2 is YFSETQ. The CDR3 sequence: CASSLASGSSYNEQFF. DNA of the CDR3: TGCGCCAGCAGCTTGGCTAGCGGGAGCTCCTACAATGAGCAGTTCTTC. The variable domain in full, with the rest retrieved from reference TRBV5-1 and TRBJ2-1, is KAGVTQTPRYLIKTRGQQVTLSCSPISGHRSVSWYQQTPGQGLQFLFEYFSETQRNKGNFPGRFSGRQFSNSRSEMNVSTLELGDSALYLCASSLASGSSYNEQFFGPGTRLTVL.

This clone was seen just once. The CDR3 region is CASSLGGSGTDTQYF. CDR3 coding DNA: TGTGCCAGCAGCTTAGGCGGGAGTGGGACAGATACGCAGTATTTT. This chain joins TRBV11-2 and TRBJ2-3; 7 bases align to TRBD2. CDR1 is SGHAT and CDR2 is FQNNGV in the germline V gene. CDR3 length: 15 amino acids. The V segment lost 1 base and the J segment 3 bases; nucleotides outside the gene matches: 4.

This clone appeared once. V usage is TRBV27 and J usage is TRBJ1-1; possible D gene TRBD1, 5 bases. The CDR3 length is 15 residues. Trimming left V 5 bases short and J 4 bases short, with 17 bases between. Germline-derived CDR1 and CDR2 are MNHEY and SMNVEV (reference sequence). This CDR3 reads CASSVMTALGTEAFF. CDR3 DNA sequence: TGTGCCAGCAGTGTGATGACAGCTTTAGGCACTGAAGCTTTCTTT.

This rearrangement joins TRBV6-4 to TRBJ2-1; the match to TRBD2 covers 7 bases. The V gene's germline CDR1 is MRHNA and CDR2 SNTAGT. This CDR3 comprises 16 residues. J gave up 1 base and V 6 bases, and 9 bases lay outside the gene matches. The CDR3 loop reads CASSEILANSYNEQFF. In nucleotides, the CDR3 is TGTGCCAGCAGCGAGATACTAGCGAATTCCTACAATGAGCAGTTCTTC.